This entry lists 20 T cell receptor beta chains sequenced from one sample in a study of T cell responses to AZD1222 COVID-19 vaccine. TCRdb's table, derived via immunoSEQ multiplex PCR, lists solely in-frame clones and lacks some. The repertoire has more than 60,000 clones, approximately 80% of them found once; the top ten carry about 19%. This material consisted of peripheral blood, taken on day 0 of AZD1222 vaccination. The receptors shown here come from an adult in good health.

This chain uses TRBV9 with TRBJ2-1; 8 bases match TRBD2. After removal of 0 bases from V and 4 bases from J, the junction contained 6 bases not matched to a gene. The germline gives CDR1 SGDLS, CDR2 YYNGEE. The CDR3 is 16 amino acids. This CDR3 reads CASSVGWTSRYNEQFF. DNA for the CDR3: TGTGCCAGCAGCGTAGGTTGGACTAGCAGGTACAATGAGCAGTTCTTC.

This clone was seen only once. This chain uses TRBV10-3 with TRBJ2-7; 8 nucleotides align to TRBD1. Per germline, CDR1 ENHRY and CDR2 SYGVKD. J was trimmed by 0 bases and V by 10 bases; bases with no gene match: 11. The CDR3 length is 15 residues. Written as DNA, the CDR3 is TGTGCCACGGAGGGGACGACAGGGGACTCCTACGAGCAGTACTTC. Translated: CATEGTTGDSYEQYF.

The rearrangement joins TRBV19 to TRBJ1-5; 7 bases map to TRBD1. Germline assignment: CDR1 LNHDA and CDR2 SQIVND (reference sequence). V was clipped by 7 bases and J by 0 bases; unmatched bases: 6. The CDR3 has 15 amino acids. The CDR3 protein is CASTRQGYSNQPQHF. The CDR3 nucleotides are TGTGCCAGTACCAGACAGGGTTATAGCAATCAGCCCCAGCATTTT.

This sequence joins TRBV27 and TRBJ2-1, with 9 bases aligning to TRBD1. Germline CDR1 MNHEY, CDR2 SMNVEV (reference sequence). V lost 0 bases, J lost 8 bases, and 5 bases stayed unmatched. This CDR3 has 15 residues. The CDR3 reads CASSLSTGTGYEQFF. CDR3 DNA: TGTGCCAGCAGTTTATCGACCGGGACAGGGTATGAGCAGTTCTTC.

This clone was seen only a few times. The genes are TRBV19 and TRBJ1-6; TRBD1 matches 8 bases. V dropped 5 bases and J dropped 10; count of bases not matched to a gene: 7. The CDR3 runs to 14 residues. The germline CDR1 and CDR2 sequences are LNHDA and SQIVND (reference sequence). The chain's CDR3 is CASSAGQGSSPLHF. Written as DNA, the CDR3 is TGTGCCAGTAGTGCCGGACAGGGAAGCTCACCCCTCCACTTT.

The sample holds one count of this clone. V usage is TRBV9 and J usage is TRBJ2-1, with 9 bases that match TRBD2. Trimming removed 2 bases from V and 9 bases from J; junction bases left unmatched: 15. Germline CDR1 SGDLS, CDR2 YYNGEE. This CDR3 is 17 amino acids long. The CDR3 DNA is TGTGCCAGCAGCGTCTCCCTGGGCGGGAGGGCCGAGGGTGAGCAGTTCTTC. Translated: CASSVSLGGRAEGEQFF.

In nucleotides, the CDR3 is TGTGCCAGCAATAACCAGGGTTTTGTTGTTGCAGAAACATACGAGCAGTACGTC. Translated, it gives CASNNQGFVVAETYEQYV. The chain combines TRBV11-2 with TRBJ2-7; maybe TRBD1 (5 bases). Germline-derived CDR1 and CDR2 are SGHAT and FQNNGV. CDR3 size: 18 residues. V was clipped by 7 bases and J by 4 bases, with 29 bases between them.

The genes are TRBV2 and TRBJ2-2; D unresolved. The CDR3 runs to 12 residues. Germline lookup yields CDR1 SNHLY and CDR2 FYNNEI. Trimming stripped 4 bases from V and 4 bases from J, with 4 bases between. CDR3 DNA: TGTGCCAGCAGTGGCACCACCGGGGAGCTGTTTTTT. Amino acid sequence: CASSGTTGELFF.

The chain carries TRBV28 and TRBJ2-3, with 7 bases fitting TRBD2. The ends lost 6 bases at V and 3 bases at J; junction bases unmatched: 6. This CDR3 has 14 amino acids. CDR1 and CDR2 from the germline V gene are MDHEN and SYDVKM. DNA of the CDR3: TGTGCCAGCAGACGACTAGCTACAACAGATACGCAGTATTTT. It translates to CASRRLATTDTQYF.

The rearrangement links TRBV7-2 to TRBJ1-1, with D maybe TRBD1 (5 bases). Germline V gene sequence: CDR1 SGHTA, CDR2 FQGNSA. The CDR3 runs 14 residues. V lost 4 bases and J 4 bases, leaving 13 bases between the germline ends. This chain's CDR3 is CASSSDRKLTEAFF. The CDR3 DNA is TGTGCCAGCAGCTCAGACAGAAAGCTCACTGAAGCTTTCTTT.

The chain uses TRBV18 and TRBJ2-2; TRBD1 agrees at 8 bases. This CDR3 spans 13 amino acids. Per germline, CDR1 KGHSH and CDR2 LQKENI. The ends lost 9 bases at V and 4 bases at J; junction bases unmatched: 4. The DNA of the CDR3 is TGTGCCAGTAAGGGACAGGCCACCGGGGAGCTGTTTTTT. Translating it yields CASKGQATGELFF.

This chain connects TRBV7-2 to TRBJ1-1, with no clear D. From germline, CDR1 is SGHTA and CDR2 FQGNSA. Trimming cost V 5 bases and J 2 bases, with 12 bases left between them. The CDR3 loop spans 14 amino acids. CDR3 DNA: TGTGCCAGCAGCCCTAGCCGGGTCAACACTGAAGCTTTCTTT. Protein: CASSPSRVNTEAFF.

There are a few counts of this clone. The CDR3 nucleotides read TGTGCCAGCAGCCCCCATCCCCGGACGGGAGCCACATACAATGAGCAGTTCTTC. It specifies CASSPHPRTGATYNEQFF. The chain couples TRBV3-1 (or the pseudogene TRBV3-2) to TRBJ2-1, with D perhaps matching TRBD2 (6 bases). The CDR3 runs to 18 residues. V lost 4 bases to trimming and J lost 4 bases, with 23 bases between them. The germline V gene has CDR1 LGHDT and CDR2 YNNKEL (reference sequence).

The chain has TRBV2 and TRBJ1-4, with D maybe TRBD1 (5 bases). This CDR3 has 13 amino acids. Deletions cut 8 bases from V and 7 bases from J, with 14 bases between. Germline CDR1 reads SNHLY; CDR2 reads FYNNEI. CDR3 in DNA: TGTGCCAGCGGTGGGGGGGTTTCTGAAAAACTGTTTTTT. Translating gives CASGGGVSEKLFF. The variable domain in full, completed from reference TRBV2 and TRBJ1-4, reads EPEVTQTPSHQVTQMGQEVILRCVPISNHLYFYWYRQILGQKVEFLVSFYNNEISEKSEIFDDQFSVERPDGSNFTLKIRSTKLEDSAMYFCASGGGVSEKLFFGSGTQLSVL.

As concerns this clone: Within the sample, other DNA sequences also encode this same CDR3. The chain couples TRBV3-1 (or the pseudogene TRBV3-2) to TRBJ1-2; D call uncertain. This CDR3 has 12 amino acids. Germline-derived CDR1 and CDR2 are LGHDT and YNNKEL (reference sequence). V was cut by 1 base and J by 1 base, with 1 base left in between. The CDR3 coding sequence is TGTGCCAGCAGCCAAGTTAACTATGGCTACACCTTC. This codes for CASSQVNYGYTF.

This rearrangement joins TRBV18 to TRBJ2-6; 8 bases are shared with TRBD1. Germline CDR1 reads KGHSH; CDR2 reads LQKENI. The CDR3 sequence is 16 residues long. V was clipped by 2 bases and J by 2 bases; unmatched bases: 2. CDR3 region: CASSPKTGAGANVLTF. CDR3 sequence (DNA): TGTGCCAGCTCACCAAAGACAGGGGCTGGGGCCAACGTCCTGACTTTC.

The DNA of the CDR3 is TGTGCCAGCAGCTTCGGACTAGCGGGAAACATTCAGTACTTC. It encodes CASSFGLAGNIQYF. The chain carries TRBV5-6 and TRBJ2-4; 11 bases agree with TRBD2. CDR3 length: 14 amino acids. Germline CDR1 SGHDT, CDR2 YYEEEE. Trimming took 2 bases from V and 6 from J; bases not matched to a gene: 1.

The chain joins TRBV6-6 to TRBJ2-3; maybe TRBD2 (6 bases). The CDR3 runs to 14 residues. The ends were cut back, 6 bases at V and 2 bases at J, with 12 bases in the middle. Germline assignment: CDR1 MNHNY and CDR2 SVGAGI (reference sequence). This CDR3 is CASRLGLHTDTQYF. The CDR3 nucleotides are TGTGCCAGCAGACTCGGACTACACACAGATACGCAGTATTTT.

The chain joins TRBV19 to TRBJ1-5; the match to TRBD1 covers 8 bases. The CDR3 is made up of 15 amino acids. With V trimmed by 6 bases and J by 6 bases, 10 bases remained unmatched. Germline V gives CDR1 LNHDA, CDR2 SQIVND (reference sequence). CDR3 in DNA: TGTGCCAGTAGACCCGGACAGGGTGGTATTCAGCCCCAGCATTTT. Amino acids: CASRPGQGGIQPQHF.

CDR3 sequence reads: CASSPDGTETEAFF. The CDR3 bases are TGTGCCAGCAGCCCGGACGGGACGGAAACTGAAGCTTTCTTT. V and J are TRBV5-5 and TRBJ1-1, with a possible D match to TRBD1 (5 bases). V lost 4 bases and J lost 5, with 15 bases in between. This CDR3 is 14 amino acids long. The germline V gene encodes CDR1 SGHKS and CDR2 YYEKEE (reference sequence).